This TCR beta chain was found in a study of blood T cell repertoires in COVID-19. This table comes from immunoSEQ multiplex PCR, and its TCRdb copy is limited to in-frame clones, with some not included. The sample lists about 200,000 clones; around 81% were seen once. The TCR was taken from a woman between 65 and 79 years old with acute or convalescent COVID-19. Sequencing was carried out using peripheral blood.

The CDR3 spells CATSDSGTSGRATYEQYF. Written as DNA, the CDR3 is TGTGCCACCAGTGATTCCGGGACTAGCGGGAGGGCTACGTACGAGCAGTACTTC. This chain links TRBV24-1 with TRBJ2-7; 16 bases agree with TRBD2. Germline V gene lookup returns CDR1 KGHDR and CDR2 SFDVKD. The CDR3 contains 18 residues. Trimming took 2 bases from V and 4 from J; bases not matched to a gene: 7.